The rows below give T cell receptor beta chains drawn from one sample of a study of T-cell memory formation after mild COVID-19. TCRdb ran MiXCR on the 5' RACE reads and lists one entry per CDR3 protein. The table shows 250,000 or so distinct CDR3 sequences, with roughly 18% occurring only once. The sequencing sample was made of PBMCs or a T cell subset sorted from them (not recorded which). The receptors were gathered from a man aged 18 to 29 who had mild COVID-19 (a few samples of this study predate the infection). Cell type and time point are not known. CDR3s include the opening cysteine and the closing phenylalanine or tryptophan. D genes are given only for firm matches. Rows give clone size only sometimes, using once, few, many, or a class for an expanded clone.

DNA: TGTGCCAGCAGTTCAGACTTCCCCCAGCATTTT
CDR3: CASSSDFPQHF
J: TRBJ1-5
D: NA
V: TRBV6-6
size: few

DNA: TGCAGCGTTGAAGGTCTAGCTAACCCTCAAGAGACCCAGTACTTC
CDR3: CSVEGLANPQETQYF
J: TRBJ2-5
D: NA
V: TRBV29-1
size: few

DNA: TGTGCCAGCAGCTTTTTAGTTGGCTCTAATGAAAAACTGTTTTTT
CDR3: CASSFLVGSNEKLFF
J: TRBJ1-4
D: NA
V: TRBV11-2
size: few

DNA: TGTGCCAGCAGTTGGGCGAGCAATCAGCCCCAGCATTTT
CDR3: CASSWASNQPQHF
J: TRBJ1-5
D: NA
V: TRBV6-1
size: NA

DNA: TGTGCCAGCAGCCCGACCGTAGACTCCTACGAGCAGTACTTC
CDR3: CASSPTVDSYEQYF
J: TRBJ2-7
D: NA
V: TRBV7-3
size: many

DNA: TGTGCCAGCAGTCGACTAGCGCTCCAAGAGACCCAGTACTTC
CDR3: CASSRLALQETQYF
J: TRBJ2-5
D: TRBD2
V: TRBV12-3/TRBV12-4
size: few

DNA: TGTGCCAGCAGCTTAGTCTGGCGGATATACACAGATACGCAGTATTTT
CDR3: CASSLVWRIYTDTQYF
J: TRBJ2-3
D: NA
V: TRBV7-2
size: many

DNA: TGTGCCAGCAGCTCCTACAGTGACTTGAACACTGAAGCTTTCTTT
CDR3: CASSSYSDLNTEAFF
J: TRBJ1-1
D: NA
V: TRBV5-6
size: few

DNA: TGTGCCAGCGGACCGTTCACCCAAGAGACCCAGTACTTC
CDR3: CASGPFTQETQYF
J: TRBJ2-5
D: NA
V: TRBV6-6
size: NA

DNA: TGTGCCAGTTCCCAAATCCCTTCGGTGGAAGAGCAGTTCTTC
CDR3: CASSQIPSVEEQFF
J: TRBJ2-1
D: NA
V: TRBV6-1
size: NA

DNA: TGTGCCAGCAGCCAAGATAGGTTCGGGGGGGCCCCAGATACGCAGTATTTT
CDR3: CASSQDRFGGAPDTQYF
J: TRBJ2-3
D: TRBD2
V: TRBV4-2
size: few

DNA: TGCGCCAGCAGCGTACTAGGAGGAAACATTCAGTACTTC
CDR3: CASSVLGGNIQYF
J: TRBJ2-4
D: NA
V: TRBV5-1
size: many

DNA: TGCGCCAGCAGCCAAGGGGGGAAAGCGCATACCTTC
CDR3: CASSQGGKAHTF
J: TRBJ1-2
D: NA
V: TRBV4-1
size: NA

DNA: TGCGCCAGCAGCCTTTCGGGGACACCCAATGAAAAACTGTTTTTT
CDR3: CASSLSGTPNEKLFF
J: TRBJ1-4
D: NA
V: TRBV4-1
size: few

DNA: TGTGCCAGCAGCCTAATGGCGGGAGCGAATACGCAGTATTTT
CDR3: CASSLMAGANTQYF
J: TRBJ2-3
D: TRBD2
V: TRBV7-9
size: few

DNA: TGTGCCAGCAGTTCGGCGAGAGGGGGAATAATGAATCAGCCCCAGCATTTT
CDR3: CASSSARGGIMNQPQHF
J: TRBJ1-5
D: NA
V: TRBV28
size: few

DNA: TGTGCCACCAGCTCCAGGGGGGCTGGGGCCAACGTCCTGACTTTC
CDR3: CATSSRGAGANVLTF
J: TRBJ2-6
D: NA
V: TRBV15
size: NA

DNA: TGTGCCAGCAGTAGGGGGACAGGGCGGCAGCCCCAGCATTTT
CDR3: CASSRGTGRQPQHF
J: TRBJ1-5
D: TRBD1
V: TRBV2
size: many

DNA: TGTGCCAGCAGTGAGTTAACTAGCCCGTACAATGAGCAGTTCTTC
CDR3: CASSELTSPYNEQFF
J: TRBJ2-1
D: NA
V: TRBV2
size: many

DNA: TGTGCCAGCCGAAAGGGGTACTCCTACGAGCAGTACTTC
CDR3: CASRKGYSYEQYF
J: TRBJ2-7
D: NA
V: TRBV6-5
size: NA

DNA: TGTGCCAGCAGCGGGACAGGGGCCCTTTATGGCTACACCTTC
CDR3: CASSGTGALYGYTF
J: TRBJ1-2
D: TRBD1
V: TRBV25-1
size: NA

DNA: TGTGCCACCAGCAGAGATCCAAGGGGGAGTTCACCCCTCCACTTT
CDR3: CATSRDPRGSSPLHF
J: TRBJ1-6
D: NA
V: TRBV15
size: few

DNA: TGTGCCAGCAGCACCCTAGCGGGGGAAGAGACCCAGTACTTC
CDR3: CASSTLAGEETQYF
J: TRBJ2-5
D: TRBD2
V: TRBV7-9
size: NA

DNA: TGTGCCAGCAGCTTAGCCGGGGAGGCAAATATCGGCTACACCTTC
CDR3: CASSLAGEANIGYTF
J: TRBJ1-2
D: NA
V: TRBV7-2
size: few